This T cell receptor beta chain is drawn from a study of T cell changes during pregnancy in multiple sclerosis. V was trimmed by 2 bases and J by 4 bases, leaving 11 bases between them. The germline gives CDR1 MDHEN, CDR2 SYDVKM. This CDR3 has 14 amino acids. Method: immunoSEQ multiplex PCR; TCRdb's copy keeps in-frame clones and lacks some. The table has about 73,000 clones, approximately 92% seen once. The chain links TRBV28 to TRBJ1-1; a possible D gene is TRBD1 (5 bases). This TCR was recovered from a female donor in good health, enrolled as a control in a pregnancy study. This specimen was peripheral blood, taken in the third trimester of pregnancy. The CDR3 region has the DNA TGTGCCAGCAGTTTACGTGGGGGAGGCACTGAAGCTTTCTTT. Encoded protein: CASSLRGGGTEAFF.